This T cell receptor (beta chain) originates from a study of response to subunit inactivated influenza vaccine. J was trimmed by 3 bases and V by 1 base; bases with no gene match: 5. Germline lookup yields CDR1 SQVTM and CDR2 ANQGSEA. The CDR3 loop spans 15 amino acids. TCRdb passed the RT-PCR reads through MiXCR, listing each CDR3 protein once. The table records around 570,000 distinct CDR3 sequences, around 11% of them present only once. These data also featured in a second study, about T cells expressing NK-cell markers. As that report states: cDNA encoding TCR beta was synthesized via 5'RACE template switching incorporating UMIs.

This chain connects TRBV29-1 to TRBJ2-1; 8 bases match TRBD2. The material was PBMCs from blood, obtained on the day of vaccination. The source is a man in his forties or fifties who received an inactivated influenza vaccine. Written as DNA, the CDR3 is TGCAGCGTTGAAGGGAGCGGGGGAGGCTACAATGAGCAGTTCTTC. Its translation is CSVEGSGGGYNEQFF.